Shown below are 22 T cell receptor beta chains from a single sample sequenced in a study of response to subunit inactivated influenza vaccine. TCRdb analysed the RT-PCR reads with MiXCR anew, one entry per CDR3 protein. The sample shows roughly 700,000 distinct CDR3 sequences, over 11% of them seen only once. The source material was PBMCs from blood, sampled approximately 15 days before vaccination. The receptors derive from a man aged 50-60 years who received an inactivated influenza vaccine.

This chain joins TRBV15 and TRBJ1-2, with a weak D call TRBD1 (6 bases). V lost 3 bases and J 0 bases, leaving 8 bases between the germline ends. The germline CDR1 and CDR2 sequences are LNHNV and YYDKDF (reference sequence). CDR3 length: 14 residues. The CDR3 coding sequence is TGTGCCACCAGCAGGGGACAAGCTAACTATGGCTACACCTTC. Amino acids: CATSRGQANYGYTF.

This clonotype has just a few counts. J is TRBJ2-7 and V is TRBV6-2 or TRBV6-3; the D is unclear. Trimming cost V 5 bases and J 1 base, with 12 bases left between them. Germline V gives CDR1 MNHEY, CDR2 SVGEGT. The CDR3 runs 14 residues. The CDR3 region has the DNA TGTGCCAGCAGTCGGACCGTTGTATCCTACGAGCAGTACTTC. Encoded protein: CASSRTVVSYEQYF.

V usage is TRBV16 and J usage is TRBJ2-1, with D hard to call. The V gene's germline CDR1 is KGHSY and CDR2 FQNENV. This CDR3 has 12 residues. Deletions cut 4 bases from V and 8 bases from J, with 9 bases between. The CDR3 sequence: CASSRYLDEQFF. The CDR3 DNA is TGTGCCAGCAGCCGATACTTGGATGAGCAGTTCTTC.

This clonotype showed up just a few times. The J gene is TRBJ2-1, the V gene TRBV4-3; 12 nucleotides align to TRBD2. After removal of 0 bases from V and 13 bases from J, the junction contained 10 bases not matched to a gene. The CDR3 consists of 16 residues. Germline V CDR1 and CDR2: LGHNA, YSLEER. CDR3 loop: CASSQDLSTSGSSQFF. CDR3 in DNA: TGCGCCAGCAGCCAAGATCTGTCGACTAGCGGGAGTTCCCAGTTCTTC.

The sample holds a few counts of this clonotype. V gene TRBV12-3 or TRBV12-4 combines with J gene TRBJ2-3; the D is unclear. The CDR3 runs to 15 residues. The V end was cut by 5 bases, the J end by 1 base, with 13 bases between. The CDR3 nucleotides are TGTGCCAGCAGTAAAGACGGATTGGGCACAGATACGCAGTATTTT. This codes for CASSKDGLGTDTQYF.

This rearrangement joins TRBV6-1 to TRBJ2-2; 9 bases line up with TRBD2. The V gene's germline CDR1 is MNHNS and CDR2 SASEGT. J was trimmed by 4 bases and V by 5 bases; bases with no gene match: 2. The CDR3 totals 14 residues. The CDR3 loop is CASSSGRRTGELFF. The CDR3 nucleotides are TGTGCCAGCAGTAGCGGGAGGCGCACCGGGGAGCTGTTTTTT.

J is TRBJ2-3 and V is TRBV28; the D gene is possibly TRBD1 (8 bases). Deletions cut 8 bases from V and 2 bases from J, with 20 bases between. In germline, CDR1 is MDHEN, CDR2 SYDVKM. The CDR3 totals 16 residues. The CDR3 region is CASVVGGTGITDTQYF. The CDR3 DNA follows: TGTGCCAGCGTCGTGGGAGGGACAGGCATCACAGATACGCAGTATTTT. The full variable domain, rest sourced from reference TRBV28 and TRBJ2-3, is DVKVTQSSRYLVKRTGEKVFLECVQDMDHENMFWYRQDPGLGLRLIYFSYDVKMKEKGDIPEGYSVSREKKERFSLILESASTNQTSMYLCASVVGGTGITDTQYFGPGTRLTVL.

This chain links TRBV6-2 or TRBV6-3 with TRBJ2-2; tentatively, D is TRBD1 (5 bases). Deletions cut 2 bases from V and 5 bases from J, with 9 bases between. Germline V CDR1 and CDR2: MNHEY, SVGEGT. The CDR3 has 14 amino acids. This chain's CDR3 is CASSYPDITGELFF. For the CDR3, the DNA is TGTGCCAGCAGTTACCCGGACATAACCGGGGAGCTGTTTTTT.

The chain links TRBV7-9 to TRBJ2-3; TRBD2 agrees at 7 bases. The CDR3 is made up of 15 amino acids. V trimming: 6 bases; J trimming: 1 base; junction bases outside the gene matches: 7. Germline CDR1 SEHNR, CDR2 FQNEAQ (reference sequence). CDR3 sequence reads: CASSPGLVGTDTQYF. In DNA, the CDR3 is TGTGCCAGCAGTCCCGGACTAGTAGGCACAGATACGCAGTATTTT.

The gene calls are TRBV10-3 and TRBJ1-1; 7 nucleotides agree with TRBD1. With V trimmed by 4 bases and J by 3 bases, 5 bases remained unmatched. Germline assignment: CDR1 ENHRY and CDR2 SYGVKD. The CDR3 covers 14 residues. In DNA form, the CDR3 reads TGTGCCATCAGTGGGGAGGGGGCGTACACTGAAGCTTTCTTT. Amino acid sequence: CAISGEGAYTEAFF.

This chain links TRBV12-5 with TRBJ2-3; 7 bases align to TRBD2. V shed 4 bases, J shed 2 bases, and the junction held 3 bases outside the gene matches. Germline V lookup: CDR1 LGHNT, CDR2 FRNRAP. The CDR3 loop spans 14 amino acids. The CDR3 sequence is CASGSGLHTDTQYF. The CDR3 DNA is TGTGCTAGTGGTTCGGGACTACACACAGATACGCAGTATTTT.

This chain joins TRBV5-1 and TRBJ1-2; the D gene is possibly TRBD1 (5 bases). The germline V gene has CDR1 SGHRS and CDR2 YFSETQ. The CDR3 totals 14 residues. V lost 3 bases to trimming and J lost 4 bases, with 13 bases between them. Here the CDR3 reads CASSSQDRTYGYTF. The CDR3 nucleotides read TGCGCCAGCAGCTCACAGGACCGGACCTATGGCTACACCTTC.

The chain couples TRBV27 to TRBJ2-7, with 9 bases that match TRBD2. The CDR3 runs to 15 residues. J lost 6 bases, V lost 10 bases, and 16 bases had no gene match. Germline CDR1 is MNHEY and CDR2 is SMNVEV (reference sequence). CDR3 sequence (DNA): TGTGCCACGGGGCGGGAGGGCCTCTCTCAGGTCGAGCAGTACTTC. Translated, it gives CATGREGLSQVEQYF.

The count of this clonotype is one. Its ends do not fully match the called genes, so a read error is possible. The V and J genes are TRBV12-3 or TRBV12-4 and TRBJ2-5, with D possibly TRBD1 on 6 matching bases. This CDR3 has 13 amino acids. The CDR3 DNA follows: TGTGCCAGCAGTTCGGACAGCAAAGAGCCCCAGTACTTC. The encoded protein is CASSSDSKEPQYF.

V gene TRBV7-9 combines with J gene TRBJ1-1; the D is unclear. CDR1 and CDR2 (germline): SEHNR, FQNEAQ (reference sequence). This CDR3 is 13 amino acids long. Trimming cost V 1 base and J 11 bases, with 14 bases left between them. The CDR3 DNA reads TGTGCCAGCAGCTTAGATGAAGGCGGCAGGGCTTTCTTT. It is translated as CASSLDEGGRAFF.

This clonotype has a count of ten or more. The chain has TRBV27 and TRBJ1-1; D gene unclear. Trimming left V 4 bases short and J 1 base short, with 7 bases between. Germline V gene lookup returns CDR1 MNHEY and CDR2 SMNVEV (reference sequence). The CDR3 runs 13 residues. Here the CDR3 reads CASSYMTNTEAFF. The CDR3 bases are TGTGCCAGCAGTTACATGACGAACACTGAAGCTTTCTTT.

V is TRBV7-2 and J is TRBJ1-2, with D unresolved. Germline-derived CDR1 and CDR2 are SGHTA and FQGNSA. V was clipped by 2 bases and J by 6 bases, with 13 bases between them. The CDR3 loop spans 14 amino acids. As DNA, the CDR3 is TGTGCCAGCAGCTTAATGCGGGGAGGAGATGGCTACACCTTC. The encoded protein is CASSLMRGGDGYTF.

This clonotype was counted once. The DNA for the CDR3 is TGTGCCAGCAGCTTTGAACAGGGATTGCAGGAGACCCAGTACTTC. Translated: CASSFEQGLQETQYF. The chain is built from TRBV5-4 and TRBJ2-5; tentatively, D is TRBD1 (6 bases). This CDR3 region has 15 residues. V gave up 2 bases and J gave up 5 bases, with 16 bases separating them. The germline gives CDR1 SGHNT, CDR2 YYREEE (reference sequence).

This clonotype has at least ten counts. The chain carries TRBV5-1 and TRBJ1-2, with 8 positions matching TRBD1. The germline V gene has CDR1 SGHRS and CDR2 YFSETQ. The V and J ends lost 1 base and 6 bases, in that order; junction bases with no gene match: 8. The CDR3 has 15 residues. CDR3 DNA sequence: TGCGCCAGCAGCTTGCCAGGGGGCAGCGCTGATGGCTACACCTTC. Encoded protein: CASSLPGGSADGYTF.

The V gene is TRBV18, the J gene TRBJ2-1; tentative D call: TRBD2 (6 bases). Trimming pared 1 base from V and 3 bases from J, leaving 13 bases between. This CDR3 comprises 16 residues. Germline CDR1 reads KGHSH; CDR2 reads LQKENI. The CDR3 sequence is CASSPLTAGLYNEQFF. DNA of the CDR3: TGTGCCAGCTCACCACTCACGGCGGGACTCTACAATGAGCAGTTCTTC.

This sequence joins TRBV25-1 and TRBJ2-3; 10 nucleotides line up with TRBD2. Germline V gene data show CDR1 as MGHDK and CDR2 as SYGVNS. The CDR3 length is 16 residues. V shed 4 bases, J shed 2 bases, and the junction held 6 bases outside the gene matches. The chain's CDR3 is CASSAQREGFTDTQYF. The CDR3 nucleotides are TGTGCCAGCAGTGCTCAGCGGGAGGGTTTCACAGATACGCAGTATTTT.

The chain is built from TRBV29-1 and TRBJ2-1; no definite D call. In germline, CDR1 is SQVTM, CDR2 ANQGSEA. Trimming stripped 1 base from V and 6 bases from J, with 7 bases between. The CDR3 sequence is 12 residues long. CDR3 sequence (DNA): TGCAGCGTTGAAGCCGTCGTCAATGAGCAGTTCTTC. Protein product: CSVEAVVNEQFF.